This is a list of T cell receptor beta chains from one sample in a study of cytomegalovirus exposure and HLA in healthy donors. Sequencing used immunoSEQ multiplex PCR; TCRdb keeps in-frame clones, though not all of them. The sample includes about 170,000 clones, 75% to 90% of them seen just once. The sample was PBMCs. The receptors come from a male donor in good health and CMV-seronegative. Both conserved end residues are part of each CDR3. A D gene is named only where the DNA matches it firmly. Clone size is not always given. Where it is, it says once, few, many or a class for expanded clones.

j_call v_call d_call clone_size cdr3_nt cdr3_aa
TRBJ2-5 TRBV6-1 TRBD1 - TGTGCCACCGCGGGACAGGGGAGCGAAGAGACCCAGTACTTC CATAGQGSEETQYF
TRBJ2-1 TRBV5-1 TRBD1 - TGCGCCAGCAGCTTGGTCGGACAGGCTAATGAGCAGTTCTTC CASSLVGQANEQFF
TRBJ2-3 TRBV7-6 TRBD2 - TGTGCCAGCAGCTTGATAGCGGGGGGCACAGATACGCAGTATTTT CASSLIAGGTDTQYF
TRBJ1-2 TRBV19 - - TGTGCCAGTAGTGGAGTAGCAGGGAACTATGGCTACACCTTC CASSGVAGNYGYTF
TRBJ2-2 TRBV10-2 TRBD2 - TGCGCCAGCAGGGTTGGGCCTAGCGGCCCCGGGGAGCTGTTTTTT CASRVGPSGPGELFF
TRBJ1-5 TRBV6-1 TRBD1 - TGTGCCAGCAGGGGACAGGGCGGACAGCCCCAGCATTTT CASRGQGGQPQHF
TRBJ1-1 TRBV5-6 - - TGTGCCAGCAGCTTGGACGGCAGGGGCACTGAAGCTTTCTTT CASSLDGRGTEAFF
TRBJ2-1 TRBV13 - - TGTGCCAGCAGCCCGGGGTACGATGAGCAGTTCTTC CASSPGYDEQFF
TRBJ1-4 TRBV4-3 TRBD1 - TGCGCCAGCGCCGCGGGACAGGGCACGGGTGAAAAACTGTTTTTT CASAAGQGTGEKLFF
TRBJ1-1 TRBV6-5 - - TGTGCCAGCGGTGTTGTTTCGGACACTGAAGCTTTCTTT CASGVVSDTEAFF
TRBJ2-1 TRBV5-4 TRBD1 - TGTGCCAGCAGCTTGGCCGGTCAGGGGGCGTTGGATGAGCAGTTCTTC CASSLAGQGALDEQFF
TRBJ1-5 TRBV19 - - TGTGCCAGCCGAGTAATGAATCAGCCCCAGCATTTT CASRVMNQPQHF
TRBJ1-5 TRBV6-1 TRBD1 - TGTGCCAGCAGTGAACAGGGACAGTATAGCAATCAGCCCCAGCATTTT CASSEQGQYSNQPQHF
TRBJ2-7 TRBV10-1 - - TGCGCCAGCAGTGATGGCAGGTCCTACGAGCAGTACTTC CASSDGRSYEQYF
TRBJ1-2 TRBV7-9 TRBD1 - TGTGCCAGCAGCCCAGGACAGGGAAACTATGGCTACACCTTC CASSPGQGNYGYTF
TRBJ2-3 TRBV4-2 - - TGTGCCAGCAGCCAAGATAATAGGGACTCCGGCACAGATACGCAGTATTTT CASSQDNRDSGTDTQYF
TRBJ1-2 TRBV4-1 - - TGCGCCAGCAGCCAAGCGGGGGAGACAGCCCTCTACTATGGCTACACCTTC CASSQAGETALYYGYTF
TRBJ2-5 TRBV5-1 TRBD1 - TGCGCCAGCAGCCCCGGGACAGAAGAGACCCAGTACTTC CASSPGTEETQYF
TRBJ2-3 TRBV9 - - TGTGCCAGCAGCGTATCCCCTCTTGGCACAGATACGCAGTATTTT CASSVSPLGTDTQYF
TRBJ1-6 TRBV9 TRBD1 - TGTGCCAGCAGCGTTGACAGGGGTTCACCCCTCCACTTT CASSVDRGSPLHF
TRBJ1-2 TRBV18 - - TGTGCCAGCTCACGGGTAGAACGGCCCGAGGGCTATGGCTACACCTTC CASSRVERPEGYGYTF
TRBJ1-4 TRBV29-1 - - TGCAGCGTCTTGTCGGGGGAAAAACTGTTTTTT CSVLSGEKLFF
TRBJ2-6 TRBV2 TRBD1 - TGTGCCAGCAGTCAGACAGGGAGCTCTGGGGCCAACGTCCTGACTTTC CASSQTGSSGANVLTF
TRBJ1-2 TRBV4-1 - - TGCGCCAGCAGCCCAGGGGTCGGGCCAGGGCCCTACTATGGCTACACCTTC CASSPGVGPGPYYGYTF
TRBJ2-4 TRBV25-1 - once TGTGCCAGCAGGGGGAGGGGGTGGTACTTC CASRGRGWYF
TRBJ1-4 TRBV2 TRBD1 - TGTGCCAGCAGACGGGACAGGGAAAATGAAAAACTGTTTTTT CASRRDRENEKLFF
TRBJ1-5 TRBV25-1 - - TGTGCCAGCAGTGATGGGGGCGGCAATCAGCCCCAGCATTTT CASSDGGGNQPQHF
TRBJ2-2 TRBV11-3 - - TGTGCCAGCAGCCCGCCCCAGGGTGGCGTGGACACCGGGGAGCTGTTTTTT CASSPPQGGVDTGELFF
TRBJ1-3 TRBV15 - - TGTGCCACCAGCAGCGGGGGTACCATATATTTT CATSSGGTIYF
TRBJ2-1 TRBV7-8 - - TGTGCCAGCAGCCCTAGGGTGCAGGGGGGCGGCTATGAGCAGTTCTTC CASSPRVQGGGYEQFF
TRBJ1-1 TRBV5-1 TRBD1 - TGCGCCAGCAGCGTGGGACAGGGAGGCACTGAAGCTTTCTTT CASSVGQGGTEAFF
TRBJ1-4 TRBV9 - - TGTGCCAGCAGCGGCCGGACAGCTCTACTTGCAACTAATGAAAAACTGTTTTTT CASSGRTALLATNEKLFF
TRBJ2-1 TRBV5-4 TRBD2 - TGTGCCAGCAGCCCTAGACTAGCGGGGCCCTCCAATGAGCAGTTCTTC CASSPRLAGPSNEQFF
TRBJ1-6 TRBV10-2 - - TGCGCCAGCATAGAGAGCTCCTATAATTCACCCCTCCACTTT CASIESSYNSPLHF
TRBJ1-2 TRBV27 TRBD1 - TGTGCCAGCAGTATCTCCCGGACAGGGGGCTATGGCTACACCTTC CASSISRTGGYGYTF
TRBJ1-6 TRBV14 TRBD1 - TGTGCCAGCAGCCAAGTGAAAGAGTCCCAGGGGGTGGATTCACCCCTCCACTTT CASSQVKESQGVDSPLHF
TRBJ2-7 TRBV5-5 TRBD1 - TGTGCCAGCAGCAAGGATTGGGACAGCTCCTACGAGCAGTACTTC CASSKDWDSSYEQYF
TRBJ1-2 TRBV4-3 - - TGCGCCAGCAGCCAGGAGCCCCGAGTGCATGGCTACACCTTC CASSQEPRVHGYTF
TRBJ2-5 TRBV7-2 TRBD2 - TGTGCCAGCAGCTTAGGCGGGGGGCTCCAAGAGACCCAGTACTTC CASSLGGGLQETQYF
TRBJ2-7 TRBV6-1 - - TGTGCCAGCGGACAGACACCTACTTACGAGCAGTACTTC CASGQTPTYEQYF
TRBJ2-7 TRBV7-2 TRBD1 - TGTGCCAGCAGAACGACGACAGGGACATCCTACGAGCAGTACTTC CASRTTTGTSYEQYF
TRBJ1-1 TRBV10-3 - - TGTGCCATCAGTGAGTACGGACTGGAGAACACTGAAGCTTTCTTT CAISEYGLENTEAFF
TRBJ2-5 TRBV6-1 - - TGTGCCAGCACGACAGCGATGTACCAAGAGACCCAGTACTTC CASTTAMYQETQYF
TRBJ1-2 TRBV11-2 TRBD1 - TGTGCCAGCAGCCCAGGGGGTGTAGACTATGGCTACACCTTC CASSPGGVDYGYTF
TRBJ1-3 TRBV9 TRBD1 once TGTGCCAGCAGCGCGGACAGGGGATACACCATATATTTT CASSADRGYTIYF
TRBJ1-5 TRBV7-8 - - TGTGCCAGCAGCTTAAGGGTTCGGACGGACTATAGCAATCAGCCCCAGCATTTT CASSLRVRTDYSNQPQHF
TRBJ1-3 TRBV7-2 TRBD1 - TGTGCCAGCAGCTTAGAGCCCCCAGGGGGAATCTCTGGAAACACCATATATTTT CASSLEPPGGISGNTIYF
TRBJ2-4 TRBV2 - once TGTGCCAGCAGTGATTGGGGGGGCAAAGACATTCAGTACTTC CASSDWGGKDIQYF